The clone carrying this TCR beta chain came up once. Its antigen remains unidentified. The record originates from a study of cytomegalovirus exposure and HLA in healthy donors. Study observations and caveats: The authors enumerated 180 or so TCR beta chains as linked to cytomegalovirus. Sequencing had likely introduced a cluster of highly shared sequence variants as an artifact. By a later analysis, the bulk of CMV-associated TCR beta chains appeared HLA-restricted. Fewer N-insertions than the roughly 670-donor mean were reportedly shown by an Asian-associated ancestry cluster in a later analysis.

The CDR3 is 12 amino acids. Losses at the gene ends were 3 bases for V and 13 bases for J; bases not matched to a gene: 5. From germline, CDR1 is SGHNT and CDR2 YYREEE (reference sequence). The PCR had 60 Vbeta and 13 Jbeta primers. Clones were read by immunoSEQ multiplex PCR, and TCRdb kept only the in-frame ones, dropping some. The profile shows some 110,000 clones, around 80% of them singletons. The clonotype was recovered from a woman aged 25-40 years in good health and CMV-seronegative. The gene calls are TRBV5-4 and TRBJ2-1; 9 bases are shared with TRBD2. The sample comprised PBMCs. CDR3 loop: CASSSGLAAQFF. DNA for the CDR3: TGTGCCAGCAGCTCGGGACTAGCCGCCCAGTTCTTC.